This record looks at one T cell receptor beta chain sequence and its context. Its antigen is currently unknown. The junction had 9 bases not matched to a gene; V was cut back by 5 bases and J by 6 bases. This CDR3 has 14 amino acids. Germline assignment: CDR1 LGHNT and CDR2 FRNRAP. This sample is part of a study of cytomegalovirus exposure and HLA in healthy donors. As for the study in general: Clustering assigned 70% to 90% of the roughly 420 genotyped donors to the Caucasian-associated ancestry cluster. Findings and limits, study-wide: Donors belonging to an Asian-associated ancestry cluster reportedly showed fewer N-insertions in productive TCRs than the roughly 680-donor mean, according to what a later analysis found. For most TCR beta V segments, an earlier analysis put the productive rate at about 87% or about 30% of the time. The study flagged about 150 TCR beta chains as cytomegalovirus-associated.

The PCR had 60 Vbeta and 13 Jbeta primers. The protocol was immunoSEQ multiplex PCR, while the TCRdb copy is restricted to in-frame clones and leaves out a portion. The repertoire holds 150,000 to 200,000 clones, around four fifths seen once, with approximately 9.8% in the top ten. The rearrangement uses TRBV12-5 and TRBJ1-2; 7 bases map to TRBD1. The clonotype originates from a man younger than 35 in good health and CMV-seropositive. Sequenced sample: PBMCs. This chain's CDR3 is CASGLKTGSHGYTF. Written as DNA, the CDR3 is TGTGCTAGTGGTCTAAAGACAGGGAGCCATGGCTACACCTTC.